Listed here is a single T cell receptor beta chain. Antigen specificity is unknown. The CDR3 carries no conserved terminal phenylalanine or tryptophan, so it likely arises from a read error. This entry comes from a study of cytomegalovirus exposure and HLA in healthy donors. Findings and limits, study-wide: Later on, an analysis tied approximately 17,000 TCR beta sequences to HLA alleles at 0.05 false discovery rate.

60 Vbeta and 13 Jbeta primers were used in PCR. Sequencing used immunoSEQ multiplex PCR; TCRdb keeps in-frame clones, though not all of them. The sample lists 99,000 or so clones; roughly 79% were seen once. V was cut by 5 bases and J by 4 bases, with 14 bases left in between. The length of the CDR3 is 14 residues. Germline V gene data show CDR1 as SGHAT and CDR2 as FQNNGV. V is TRBV11-2 and J is TRBJ1-2; D gene uncertain. This clonotype originated in a man aged 35-49 years in good health and CMV-seronegative. The specimen was PBMCs. CDR3 DNA sequence: TGTGCCAGCAGCCGTTTGGGCTCAAGCTATGGCTACACCCTC. It yields the protein CASSRLGSSYGYTL.